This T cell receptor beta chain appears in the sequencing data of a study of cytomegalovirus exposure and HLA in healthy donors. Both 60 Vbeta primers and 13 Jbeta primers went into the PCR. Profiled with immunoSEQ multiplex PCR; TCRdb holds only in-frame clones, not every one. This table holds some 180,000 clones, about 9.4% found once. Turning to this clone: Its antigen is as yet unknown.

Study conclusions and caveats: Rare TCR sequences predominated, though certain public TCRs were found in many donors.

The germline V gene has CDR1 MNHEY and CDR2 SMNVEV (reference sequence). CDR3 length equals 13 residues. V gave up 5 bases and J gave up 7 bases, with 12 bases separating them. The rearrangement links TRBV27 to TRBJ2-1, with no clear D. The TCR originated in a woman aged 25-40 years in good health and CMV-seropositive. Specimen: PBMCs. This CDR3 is CASSVTARNEQFF. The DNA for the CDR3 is TGTGCCAGCAGTGTGACTGCGCGAAATGAGCAGTTCTTC.